The 20 T cell receptor beta chains below were found in one sample sequenced in a study of OX40 agonist ivuxolimab in advanced cancers. Measured with immunoSEQ multiplex PCR; TCRdb has only the in-frame clones, and not every one. Among 50,000 to 85,000 clones, 75% to 90% were seen once, and the ten largest hold approximately 3.7%. Source: CD4+ or CD8+ T cells sorted from blood, taken in a trial of the OX40 agonist ivuxolimab. These receptors originate from an adult with an advanced solid tumor such as melanoma, head and neck, liver or kidney cancer.

This clone occurred a few times. V is TRBV7-9 and J is TRBJ2-2; the D is unclear. Germline loops: CDR1 SEHNR, CDR2 FQNEAQ (reference sequence). This CDR3 is 12 amino acids long. Deletions cut 6 bases from V and 6 bases from J, with 8 bases between. Here the CDR3 DNA reads TGTGCCAGCAGTCCCCAGGCCGGGGAGCTGTTTTTT. It specifies CASSPQAGELFF.

This clone was observed once. Other DNA sequences in this specimen translate into the identical CDR3. The chain joins TRBV6-6 to TRBJ1-3; unclear D gene. Germline CDR1 reads MNHNY; CDR2 reads SVGAGI (reference sequence). The CDR3 covers 14 residues. The V and J ends lost 2 bases and 4 bases respectively, with 9 bases between them. Here the CDR3 DNA reads TGTGCCAGCAGTTACGAGGGATCGGGAAACACCATATATTTT. Translation: CASSYEGSGNTIYF.

The table lists this clone with a few counts. The CDR3 DNA is TGTGCCAGCAGTTATAAAAACACTGAAGCTTTCTTT. This encodes CASSYKNTEAFF. The chain links TRBV6-5 to TRBJ1-1; unclear D gene. Germline loops: CDR1 MNHEY, CDR2 SVGAGI. The length of the CDR3 is 12 residues. V was cut by 3 bases and J by 2 bases, with 4 bases left in between.

The chain recombines TRBV28 with TRBJ1-4; a weak D match, TRBD1 (6 bases). Trimming took off 5 bases at V and 0 bases at J, with 13 bases between the two ends. CDR1 MDHEN and CDR2 SYDVKM come from the germline V gene. CDR3 length: 16 amino acids. In nucleotides, the CDR3 is TGTGCCAGCAGTATCCCGGGACATTCAACTAATGAAAAACTGTTTTTT. It codes for CASSIPGHSTNEKLFF. Full variable domain (rest looked up from reference TRBV28 and TRBJ1-4): DVKVTQSSRYLVKRTGEKVFLECVQDMDHENMFWYRQDPGLGLRLIYFSYDVKMKEKGDIPEGYSVSREKKERFSLILESASTNQTSMYLCASSIPGHSTNEKLFFGSGTQLSVL.

The chain recombines TRBV19 with TRBJ2-7; 8 positions agree with TRBD2. The germline V gene encodes CDR1 LNHDA and CDR2 SQIVND (reference sequence). V lost 4 bases and J lost 3; bases outside the gene matches: 2. The CDR3 runs 13 residues. The DNA of the CDR3 is TGTGCCAGTAGTAGGGGACTAGGCTACGAGCAGTACTTC. It encodes CASSRGLGYEQYF. Based on the CDR3 plus reference TRBV19 and TRBJ2-7, the full variable domain is DGGITQSPKYLFRKEGQNVTLSCEQNLNHDAMYWYRQDPGQGLRLIYYSQIVNDFQKGDIAEGYSVSREKKESFPLTVTSAQKNPTAFYLCASSRGLGYEQYFGPGTRLTVT.

This clone was detected a few times. The rearrangement joins TRBV5-1 to TRBJ2-1, with 10 bases fitting TRBD1. The V gene's germline CDR1 is SGHRS and CDR2 YFSETQ. This CDR3 region has 16 residues. The V segment lost 4 bases and the J segment 4 bases; nucleotides outside the gene matches: 8. Here the CDR3 reads CASSDGQGGGYNEQFF. The CDR3 DNA is TGCGCCAGCAGCGACGGACAGGGGGGAGGTTACAATGAGCAGTTCTTC.

The rearrangement joins TRBV6-6 to TRBJ2-7; no clear D. The V and J ends lost 8 bases and 7 bases respectively, with 12 bases between them. The CDR3 length is 11 residues. The germline CDR1 and CDR2 sequences are MNHNY and SVGAGI (reference sequence). The CDR3 region is CASGLWEEQYF. CDR3 in DNA: TGTGCCAGCGGCTTATGGGAAGAGCAGTACTTC.

This chain joins TRBV7-7 and TRBJ2-7; weak D call: TRBD1 (6 bases). Trimming pared 0 bases from V and 3 bases from J, leaving 9 bases between. This CDR3 is 14 amino acids long. CDR1 and CDR2 (germline): SSHAT, FNYEAQ (reference sequence). The CDR3 loop reads CASSLAEGGYEQYF. The CDR3 coding sequence is TGTGCCAGCAGCTTAGCCGAAGGGGGCTACGAGCAGTACTTC.

The genes are TRBV5-1 and TRBJ1-1, with no clear D. The CDR3 runs to 14 residues. CDR1 SGHRS and CDR2 YFSETQ come from the germline V gene. V was pared by 1 base and J by 2 bases, with 9 bases between. The CDR3 DNA is TGCGCCAGCAGCTTGCGCTCGGAAAACACTGAAGCTTTCTTT. It is translated as CASSLRSENTEAFF. The variable domain in full, completed from reference TRBV5-1 and TRBJ1-1, reads KAGVTQTPRYLIKTRGQQVTLSCSPISGHRSVSWYQQTPGQGLQFLFEYFSETQRNKGNFPGRFSGRQFSNSRSEMNVSTLELGDSALYLCASSLRSENTEAFFGQGTRLTVV.

This clone was seen only once. The J gene is TRBJ2-5, the V gene TRBV5-4, with D maybe TRBD1 (6 bases). V was shortened by 5 bases and J by 1 base, with 12 bases between the two germline ends. The CDR3 has 14 residues. The V gene's germline CDR1 is SGHNT and CDR2 YYREEE (reference sequence). CDR3 in amino acids: CASRRQALQETQYF. Here the CDR3 DNA reads TGTGCCAGCAGGCGACAGGCCCTCCAAGAGACCCAGTACTTC.

V usage is TRBV18 and J usage is TRBJ1-5; the D is unclear. Trimming cost V 2 bases and J 3 bases, with 5 bases left between them. Looked up from germline, CDR1 is KGHSH and CDR2 is LQKENI. The CDR3 extends over 13 amino acids. The CDR3 coding sequence is TGTGCCAGCTCACCAGGAATCAATCAGCCCCAGCATTTT. It encodes CASSPGINQPQHF.

V and J are TRBV6-5 and TRBJ1-4; D remains ambiguous. Germline CDR1 is MNHEY and CDR2 is SVGAGI. The CDR3 loop spans 13 amino acids. Deletions cut 2 bases from V and 7 bases from J, with 8 bases between. The CDR3 is CASSYLGGEKLFF. The CDR3, as DNA: TGTGCCAGCAGTTACCTGGGAGGTGAAAAACTGTTTTTT.

The gene calls are TRBV7-2 and TRBJ1-3, with 8 bases matching TRBD1. The CDR3 loop spans 16 amino acids. The trim removed 1 base at V and 5 bases at J, leaving 7 bases unmatched. Germline V gives CDR1 SGHTA, CDR2 FQGNSA. The CDR3 sequence: CASSLGRQGKRNTIYF. The CDR3 bases are TGTGCCAGCAGCTTAGGACGACAGGGGAAGAGAAACACCATATATTTT.

This clone was detected only a few times. The rearrangement joins TRBV25-1 to TRBJ1-5; TRBD1 is a possible D gene (5 bases). This CDR3 has 15 amino acids. Trimming left V 4 bases short and J 5 bases short, with 15 bases between. Germline CDR1 MGHDK, CDR2 SYGVNS. The CDR3 bases are TGTGCCAGCAGTGGGGGGATTGGGAACGATCAGCCCCAGCATTTT. Its protein is CASSGGIGNDQPQHF.

The chain uses TRBV7-2 and TRBJ1-4, with TRBD1 matching 7 bases. This CDR3 is built from 15 residues. CDR1 and CDR2 from the germline V gene are SGHTA and FQGNSA. Unmatched junction bases numbered 3, after V lost 0 bases and J lost 5 bases. The CDR3 reads CASSLAGGANEKLFF. CDR3 sequence (DNA): TGTGCCAGCAGCTTAGCAGGGGGCGCGAATGAAAAACTGTTTTTT.

This chain links TRBV9 with TRBJ2-2; unclear D gene. Germline values: CDR1 SGDLS, CDR2 YYNGEE. V was pared by 0 bases and J by 6 bases, with 9 bases between. This CDR3 has 14 amino acids. CDR3 amino acids: CASSVEASPGELFF. The CDR3 region has the DNA TGTGCCAGCAGCGTAGAGGCGTCTCCCGGGGAGCTGTTTTTT. Complete variable domain (other parts from reference TRBV9 and TRBJ2-2): DSGVTQTPKHLITATGQRVTLRCSPRSGDLSVYWYQQSLDQGLQFLIQYYNGEERAKGNILERFSAQQFPDLHSELNLSSLELGDSALYFCASSVEASPGELFFGEGSRLTVL.

The gene calls are TRBV27 and TRBJ1-1; D is undetermined. CDR1 is MNHEY and CDR2 is SMNVEV in the germline V gene (reference sequence). This CDR3 has 14 residues. Trimming removed 0 bases from V and 4 bases from J, with 9 bases in between. The CDR3 DNA is TGTGCCAGCAGTTTATCGAGAGGGTCCACTGAAGCTTTCTTT. Its translation is CASSLSRGSTEAFF.

This clone was counted a few times. The rearrangement links TRBV6-1 to TRBJ1-1, with D uncertain. CDR3 length: 15 residues. The germline V and J ends were trimmed by 4 bases and 2 bases, with 14 bases remaining between them. In germline, CDR1 is MNHNS, CDR2 SASEGT. CDR3 coding DNA: TGTGCCAGCAGTGCCATCTCGGGCGGAAACACTGAAGCTTTCTTT. Protein: CASSAISGGNTEAFF.

This chain uses TRBV29-1 with TRBJ2-7, with D tentatively TRBD1 (5 bases). CDR3 length: 13 amino acids. V lost 4 bases to trimming and J lost 3 bases, with 13 bases between them. In germline, CDR1 is SQVTM, CDR2 ANQGSEA. CDR3 nucleotide sequence: TGCAGCGTTGGGGCTTGGCAGGGCTACGAGCAGTACTTC. Its protein is CSVGAWQGYEQYF.

This chain uses TRBV12-1 with TRBJ1-4; the table assigns TRBD1, which was not confirmed against the DNA. TRBV12-1 is termed a pseudogene. The CDR3 consists of 15 residues. CDR3 coding DNA: TGTGCCAGCAGCTTTTGGGGACAGGGACCGGAAAAACTGTTTTTT. Its translation: CASSFWGQGPEKLFF.